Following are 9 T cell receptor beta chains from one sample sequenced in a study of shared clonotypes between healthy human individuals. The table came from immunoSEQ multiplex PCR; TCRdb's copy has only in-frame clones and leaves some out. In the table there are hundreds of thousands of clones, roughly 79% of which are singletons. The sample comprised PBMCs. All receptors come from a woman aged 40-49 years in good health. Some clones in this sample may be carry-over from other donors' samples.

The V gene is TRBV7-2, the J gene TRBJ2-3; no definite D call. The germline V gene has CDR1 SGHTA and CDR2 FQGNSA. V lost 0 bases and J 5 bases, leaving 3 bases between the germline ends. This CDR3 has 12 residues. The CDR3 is CASSLARDTQYF. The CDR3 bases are TGTGCCAGCAGCTTAGCCCGAGATACGCAGTATTTT.

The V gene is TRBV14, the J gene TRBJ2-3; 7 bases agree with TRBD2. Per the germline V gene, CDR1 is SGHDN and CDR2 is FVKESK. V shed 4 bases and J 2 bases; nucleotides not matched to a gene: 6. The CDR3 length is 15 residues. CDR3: CASSPGLAVTDTQYF. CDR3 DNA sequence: TGTGCCAGCAGCCCAGGTCTAGCGGTCACAGATACGCAGTATTTT.

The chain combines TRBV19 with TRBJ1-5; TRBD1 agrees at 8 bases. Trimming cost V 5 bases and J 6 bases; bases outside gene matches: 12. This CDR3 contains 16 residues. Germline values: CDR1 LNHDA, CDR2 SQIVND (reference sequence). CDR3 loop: CASSPSDRAKGQPQHF. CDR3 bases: TGTGCCAGTAGTCCCTCGGACAGGGCGAAGGGTCAGCCCCAGCATTTT. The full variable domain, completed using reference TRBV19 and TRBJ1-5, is DGGITQSPKYLFRKEGQNVTLSCEQNLNHDAMYWYRQDPGQGLRLIYYSQIVNDFQKGDIAEGYSVSREKKESFPLTVTSAQKNPTAFYLCASSPSDRAKGQPQHFGDGTRLSIL.

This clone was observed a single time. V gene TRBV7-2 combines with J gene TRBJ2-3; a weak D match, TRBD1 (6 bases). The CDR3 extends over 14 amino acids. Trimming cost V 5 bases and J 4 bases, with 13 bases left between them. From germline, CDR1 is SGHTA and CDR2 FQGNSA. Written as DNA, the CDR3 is TGTGCCAGCAGCCCCGGGCAGGGGCCAGATACGCAGTATTTT. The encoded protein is CASSPGQGPDTQYF.

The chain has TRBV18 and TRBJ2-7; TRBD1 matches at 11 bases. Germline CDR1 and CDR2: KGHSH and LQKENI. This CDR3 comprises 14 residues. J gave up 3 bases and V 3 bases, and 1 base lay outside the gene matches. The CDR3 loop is CASSPGQGDYEQYF. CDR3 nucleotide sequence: TGTGCCAGCTCACCGGGACAGGGGGACTACGAGCAGTACTTC.

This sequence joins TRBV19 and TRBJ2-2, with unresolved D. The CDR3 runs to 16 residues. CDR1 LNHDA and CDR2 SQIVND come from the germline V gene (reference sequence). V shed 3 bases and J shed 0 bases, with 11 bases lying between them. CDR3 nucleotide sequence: TGTGCCAGTAGTATCAGACGAAATCCGAACACCGGGGAGCTGTTTTTT. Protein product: CASSIRRNPNTGELFF.

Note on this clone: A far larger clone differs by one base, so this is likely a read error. As DNA, the CDR3 is TGTGCCAGCAGCTCGGTAGGAGGGGGACTTACGAGCAATCAGCCCCAGCATTTT. Amino acid sequence: CASSSVGGGLTSNQPQHF. The V call is TRBV7-9, the J call TRBJ1-5, with TRBD1 as a possible D gene (6 bases). Germline values: CDR1 SEHNR, CDR2 FQNEAQ (reference sequence). This CDR3 contains 18 residues. V gave up 4 bases and J gave up 1 base, with 20 bases separating them.

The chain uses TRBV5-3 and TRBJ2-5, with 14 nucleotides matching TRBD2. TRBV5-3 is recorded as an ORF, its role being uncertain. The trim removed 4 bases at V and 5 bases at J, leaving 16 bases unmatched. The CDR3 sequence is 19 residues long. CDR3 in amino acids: CARSRLTGTSGSFSETQYF. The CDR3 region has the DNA TGTGCCAGAAGCCGCCTAACCGGGACTAGCGGGAGTTTTTCCGAGACCCAGTACTTC.

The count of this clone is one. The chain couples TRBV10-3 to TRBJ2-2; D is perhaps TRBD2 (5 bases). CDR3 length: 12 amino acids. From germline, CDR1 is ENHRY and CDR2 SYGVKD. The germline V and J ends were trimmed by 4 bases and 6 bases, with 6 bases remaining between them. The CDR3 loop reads CAISGGSGELFF. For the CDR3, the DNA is TGTGCCATCAGTGGAGGGTCCGGGGAGCTGTTTTTT.